The 30 T cell receptor beta chains presented below share a single source sample, sequenced in a study of type 1 regulatory T cells. TCRdb reprocessed the reads with MiXCR, giving one entry per CDR3 protein. The table has 68,000 or so distinct CDR3 sequences, almost 50% seen once. For these TCRs, the target antigens are not known. The material sequenced was cultured non-Tr1 T cells, either the whole culture or a sorted T cell fraction (not recorded which). The receptors were sampled from a human donor in good health.

The chain is built from TRBV5-1 and TRBJ2-5; D perhaps matches TRBD2 (5 bases). Germline-derived CDR1 and CDR2 are SGHRS and YFSETQ. Trimming stripped 1 base from V and 5 bases from J, with 18 bases between. This CDR3 contains 16 residues. The CDR3: CASSLLEGPQTETQYF. In nucleotides, the CDR3 is TGCGCCAGCAGCTTGCTCGAGGGCCCTCAAACGGAGACCCAGTACTTC.

This clonotype has a count of ten or more. The J gene is TRBJ1-5, the V gene TRBV28; D unresolved. Germline loops: CDR1 MDHEN, CDR2 SYDVKM. The germline V and J ends were trimmed by 3 bases and 1 base, with 16 bases remaining between them. The CDR3 consists of 17 residues. The DNA of the CDR3 is TGTGCCAGCAGTTTGCCAGGTCGGGTACGCAGCAATCAGCCCCAGCATTTT. This gives the protein CASSLPGRVRSNQPQHF.

This sequence joins TRBV5-1 and TRBJ2-4, with D uncertain. The V gene's germline CDR1 is SGHRS and CDR2 YFSETQ. V was trimmed by 4 bases and J by 1 base, leaving 9 bases between them. This CDR3 has 14 amino acids. The CDR3 loop reads CASSQNGAKNIQYF. The CDR3 nucleotides are TGCGCCAGCAGCCAGAACGGGGCCAAAAACATTCAGTACTTC.

This rearrangement joins TRBV7-2 to TRBJ2-1, with D possibly being TRBD1 (6 bases). V lost 5 bases and J 6 bases, leaving 14 bases between the germline ends. Per the germline V gene, CDR1 is SGHTA and CDR2 is FQGNSA. The CDR3 sequence is 14 residues long. This CDR3 reads CASSPSLGGNEQFF. The CDR3 coding sequence is TGTGCCAGCAGCCCATCGCTAGGGGGCAATGAGCAGTTCTTC.

The table lists this clonotype with a few counts. CDR3 sequence (DNA): TGCAGTGCTAGAGATCTGGGTAGTGAGCAGTTCTTC. It translates to CSARDLGSEQFF. V usage is TRBV20-1 and J usage is TRBJ2-1; no reliable D call. Trimming removed 0 bases from V and 9 bases from J, with 9 bases in between. Germline CDR1 reads DFQATT; CDR2 reads SNEGSKA (reference sequence). This CDR3 spans 12 amino acids.

CDR3 sequence (DNA): TGTGCCAGCAGCCGCGGGGGAGAGGATACGCAGTATTTT. Residues: CASSRGGEDTQYF. V and J are TRBV7-2 and TRBJ2-3, with TRBD2 matching over 7 bases. CDR3 length equals 13 residues. Trimming removed 5 bases from V and 6 bases from J; junction bases left unmatched: 5. Germline lookup yields CDR1 SGHTA and CDR2 FQGNSA. The full variable domain, with the rest looked up from reference TRBV7-2 and TRBJ2-3, is GAGVSQSPSNKVTEKGKDVELRCDPISGHTALYWYRQSLGQGLEFLIYFQGNSAPDKSGLPSDRFSAERTGGSVSTLTIQRTQQEDSAVYLCASSRGGEDTQYFGPGTRLTVL.

The gene calls are TRBV5-1 and TRBJ2-5, with a possible D match to TRBD2 (7 bases). Germline V gene lookup returns CDR1 SGHRS and CDR2 YFSETQ. The length of the CDR3 is 16 residues. The V gene lost 4 bases and the J gene lost 1 base, with 17 bases spanning the gap. The CDR3, as DNA: TGCGCCAGCAGCCCCGAACTTGGGGGGGCCCAAGAGACCCAGTACTTC. Translation: CASSPELGGAQETQYF.

This clonotype was observed once. The chain recombines TRBV5-1 with TRBJ2-7; the match to TRBD1 covers 7 bases. V gave up 4 bases and J gave up 5 bases; unmatched junction bases: 6. The CDR3 runs to 13 residues. Germline CDR1 SGHRS, CDR2 YFSETQ. The CDR3 coding sequence is TGCGCCAGCAGCGTCGGGACAGTTGACGAGCAGTACTTC. This gives the protein CASSVGTVDEQYF.

This chain joins TRBV20-1 and TRBJ1-4; D is possibly TRBD1 (5 bases). The CDR3 loop spans 12 amino acids. CDR1 is DFQATT and CDR2 is SNEGSKA in the germline V gene (reference sequence). Trimming pared 3 bases from V and 7 bases from J, leaving 9 bases between. The CDR3 reads CSASGTLEKLFF. The CDR3 region has the DNA TGCAGTGCTAGTGGGACTCTTGAAAAACTGTTTTTT.

This clonotype was picked up a small number of times. This sequence joins TRBV2 and TRBJ2-3; 9 bases agree with TRBD1. V lost 4 bases and J lost 2; bases outside the gene matches: 4. The CDR3 contains 15 residues. Looked up from germline, CDR1 is SNHLY and CDR2 is FYNNEI. The CDR3 loop is CASSVGQGPTDTQYF. As DNA, the CDR3 is TGTGCCAGCAGTGTGGGACAGGGACCCACAGATACGCAGTATTTT.

The chain recombines TRBV7-7 with TRBJ2-5, with D possibly being TRBD2 (5 bases). Germline loops: CDR1 SSHAT, CDR2 FNYEAQ (reference sequence). This CDR3 has 12 residues. Trimming cost V 1 base and J 8 bases, with 8 bases left between them. CDR3 protein: CASSLDRGTQYF. Here the CDR3 DNA reads TGTGCCAGCAGCTTAGATCGGGGAACCCAGTACTTC.

The rearrangement joins TRBV28 to TRBJ2-3; no firm D call. V was trimmed by 5 bases and J by 1 base, leaving 10 bases between them. Germline V lookup: CDR1 MDHEN, CDR2 SYDVKM. The CDR3 totals 14 residues. The chain's CDR3 is CASSKNLRTDTQYF. The CDR3 nucleotides read TGTGCCAGCAGTAAAAATCTACGCACAGATACGCAGTATTTT. The variable domain in full, completed from reference TRBV28 and TRBJ2-3, reads DVKVTQSSRYLVKRTGEKVFLECVQDMDHENMFWYRQDPGLGLRLIYFSYDVKMKEKGDIPEGYSVSREKKERFSLILESASTNQTSMYLCASSKNLRTDTQYFGPGTRLTVL.

The genes are TRBV11-2 and TRBJ2-1; 9 nucleotides match TRBD1. The CDR3 consists of 15 residues. J was trimmed by 5 bases and V by 5 bases; bases with no gene match: 7. The V gene's germline CDR1 is SGHAT and CDR2 FQNNGV. This chain's CDR3 is CASSLRDRADNEQFF. The CDR3 DNA reads as TGTGCCAGCAGCCTCCGGGACAGGGCCGACAATGAGCAGTTCTTC.

The chain recombines TRBV5-1 with TRBJ1-2, with TRBD1 matching over 10 bases. V shed 6 bases and J 6 bases; nucleotides not matched to a gene: 5. Germline V gives CDR1 SGHRS, CDR2 YFSETQ. The CDR3 totals 13 residues. In DNA, the CDR3 is TGCGCCAGCAAGACCGGGACAGGGGATGGCTACACCTTC. This codes for CASKTGTGDGYTF. The complete variable domain, with remaining parts taken from reference TRBV5-1 and TRBJ1-2, reads KAGVTQTPRYLIKTRGQQVTLSCSPISGHRSVSWYQQTPGQGLQFLFEYFSETQRNKGNFPGRFSGRQFSNSRSEMNVSTLELGDSALYLCASKTGTGDGYTFGSGTRLTVV.

The rearrangement links TRBV4-3 to TRBJ1-1, with TRBD1 matching 11 bases. J lost 5 bases, V lost 3 bases, and 2 bases had no gene match. CDR3 size: 14 residues. Per the germline V gene, CDR1 is LGHNA and CDR2 is YSLEER. The CDR3 bases are TGCGCCAGCAGCCACGGACAGGGGGCAACTGAAGCTTTCTTT. It codes for CASSHGQGATEAFF.

The sample holds a few counts of this clonotype. The chain employs TRBV7-9 and TRBJ1-5, with D uncertain. This CDR3 contains 12 residues. Germline V lookup: CDR1 SEHNR, CDR2 FQNEAQ (reference sequence). V was pared by 3 bases and J by 5 bases, with 5 bases between. As DNA, the CDR3 is TGTGCCAGCAGCTTTGGGGATCAGCCCCAGCATTTT. It is translated as CASSFGDQPQHF.

The chain couples TRBV5-1 to TRBJ2-3; D unclear. The germline V and J ends were trimmed by 5 bases and 1 base, with 11 bases remaining between them. CDR3 size: 14 residues. CDR1 and CDR2 (germline): SGHRS, YFSETQ. The CDR3 sequence is CASSLVAGTDTQYF. The CDR3 DNA reads TGCGCCAGCAGTCTGGTGGCAGGCACAGATACGCAGTATTTT.

The rearrangement joins TRBV5-1 to TRBJ2-5; 8 bases map to TRBD1. In germline, CDR1 is SGHRS, CDR2 YFSETQ. The CDR3 totals 14 residues. V dropped 3 bases and J dropped 4; count of bases not matched to a gene: 5. This CDR3 is CASSSTGGPETQYF. Written as DNA, the CDR3 is TGCGCCAGCAGCTCCACAGGGGGACCAGAGACCCAGTACTTC.

V is TRBV20-1 and J is TRBJ2-7; D not certain. Trimming left V 6 bases short and J 1 base short, with 4 bases between. This CDR3 is built from 10 residues. Germline V lookup: CDR1 DFQATT, CDR2 SNEGSKA (reference sequence). In DNA, the CDR3 is TGCAGTGCAAGGTCCTACGAGCAGTACTTC. Protein product: CSARSYEQYF.

This clonotype was observed a few times. The chain is built from TRBV2 and TRBJ1-1; D is possibly TRBD1 (5 bases). CDR3 length equals 15 residues. The germline V gene encodes CDR1 SNHLY and CDR2 FYNNEI. V was trimmed by 11 bases and J by 6 bases, leaving 25 bases between them. CDR3 sequence: CASSLRQTVEAEAFF. Here the CDR3 DNA reads TGTGCCTCCAGTCTTCGACAGACAGTTGAGGCTGAAGCTTTCTTT.

This clonotype was observed a handful of times. V usage is TRBV9 and J usage is TRBJ1-4, with TRBD1 identical over 7 bases. This CDR3 has 16 residues. The V gene's germline CDR1 is SGDLS and CDR2 YYNGEE. Germline trimming cut 4 bases from V and 6 bases from J; bases unmatched to any gene: 12. The CDR3 region is CASSPTVGRGDEKLFF. CDR3 coding DNA: TGTGCCAGCAGCCCAACAGTGGGCAGGGGGGATGAAAAACTGTTTTTT.

This clonotype was counted between two and nine times. The chain links TRBV20-1 to TRBJ2-7, with D perhaps assigned TRBD1 or TRBD2 (6 bases each). CDR3 length equals 16 residues. Per germline, CDR1 DFQATT and CDR2 SNEGSKA (reference sequence). Trimming took off 0 bases at V and 5 bases at J, with 20 bases between the two ends. CDR3 amino acids: CSARDLEWGARDEQYF. Here the CDR3 DNA reads TGCAGTGCTAGAGATCTAGAATGGGGGGCGCGCGACGAGCAGTACTTC.

The chain links TRBV21-1 to TRBJ2-1; the table's D call TRBD1 went unverified against the DNA. TRBV21-1 is deemed a pseudogene. CDR3 length: 16 amino acids. DNA for the CDR3: TGTGCCAGCAGCAAAGGGGGCGGGGGGGCGGTCAATGAGCAGTTCTTC. It encodes CASSKGGGGAVNEQFF.

This clonotype has more than one count but fewer than ten. The rearrangement uses TRBV5-1 and TRBJ2-6; D is possibly TRBD1 or TRBD2 (5 bases each). Germline V lookup: CDR1 SGHRS, CDR2 YFSETQ. The CDR3 runs to 16 residues. V was trimmed by 4 bases and J by 0 bases, leaving 11 bases between them. CDR3 coding DNA: TGCGCCAGCAGCCTATCTGGGGGCTCTGGGGCCAACGTCCTGACTTTC. This sequence encodes CASSLSGGSGANVLTF.

The chain links TRBV18 to TRBJ2-7; TRBD1 might be the D (6 bases). V gave up 3 bases and J gave up 5 bases, with 11 bases separating them. Germline V CDR1 and CDR2: KGHSH, LQKENI. CDR3 length: 13 amino acids. This CDR3 reads CASSPVRGDEQYF. CDR3 coding DNA: TGTGCCAGCTCACCGGTCAGGGGAGACGAGCAGTACTTC. The variable domain in full, completed from reference TRBV18 and TRBJ2-7, reads NAGVMQNPRHLVRRRGQEARLRCSPMKGHSHVYWYRQLPEEGLKFMVYLQKENIIDESGMPKERFSAEFPKEGPSILRIQQVVRGDSAAYFCASSPVRGDEQYFGPGTRLTVT.

V and J are TRBV4-1 and TRBJ1-2, with 8 bases identical to TRBD1. V lost 3 bases to trimming and J lost 6 bases; unmatched junction nucleotides: 18. From germline, CDR1 is MGHRA and CDR2 YSYEKL. This CDR3 has 18 residues. CDR3 sequence (DNA): TGCGCCAGCAGCCACCCGCTACCGCCCCAGGGGGCGACCCATGGCTACACCTTC. As protein: CASSHPLPPQGATHGYTF.

This clonotype rates as medium-sized. CDR3 in DNA: TGTGCCACCTCGGGTCGCGGTAACAATGAGCAGTTCTTC. Translated, it gives CATSGRGNNEQFF. V gene TRBV12-3 or TRBV12-4 combines with J gene TRBJ2-1, with D uncertain. The CDR3 is 13 residues long. The V end was cut by 10 bases, the J end by 5 bases, with 15 bases between.

As for this clonotype: Relative to the germline gene, one junction end is altered; a read error may explain this. This chain links TRBV14 with TRBJ2-1; 8 positions agree with TRBD2. Per germline, CDR1 SGHDN and CDR2 FVKESK. The CDR3 is 17 residues long. CDR3 bases: TGTGCTAGCAGCCTATCCCCCGTCTTCGGGGGGGCAAATGAGCAGTTCTTC. Translated, it gives CASSLSPVFGGANEQFF.

This clonotype has only a few counts. The CDR3 bases are TGTGCCAGCACCTGGGGGCAGTCGCAGTTCTTC. Translation: CASTWGQSQFF. This rearrangement joins TRBV3-1 to TRBJ2-1; D is perhaps TRBD1 (6 bases). Germline-derived CDR1 and CDR2 are LGHDT and YNNKEL (reference sequence). The CDR3 is 11 amino acids. Deletions cut 7 bases from V and 12 bases from J, with 13 bases between.

The rearrangement joins TRBV5-1 to TRBJ2-2, with D maybe TRBD1 (6 bases). The length of the CDR3 is 20 residues. Germline CDR1 SGHRS, CDR2 YFSETQ. Trimming removed 4 bases from V and 0 bases from J, with 25 bases in between. Here the CDR3 reads CASSVQGTAGTRPNTGELFF. The DNA of the CDR3 is TGCGCCAGCAGCGTCCAGGGGACCGCCGGAACCCGCCCGAACACCGGGGAGCTGTTTTTT.